The TCR beta chain described here comes from a study of identical twins. Germline CDR1 reads SEHNR; CDR2 reads FQNEAQ (reference sequence). Trimming cost V 5 bases and J 2 bases; bases outside gene matches: 10. The length of the CDR3 is 16 residues. Study-level findings and limits: Within monozygotic twins, out-of-frame TCR alpha sharing was underestimated by the models.

A universal primer site was created by template switching, with the cDNA bearing unique molecular identifiers. TCRdb reprocessed the 5' RACE reads via MiXCR and lists one record per CDR3 protein. The sample has about 470,000 distinct CDR3 sequences, 20% to 25% seen once. In the case of this clonotype: As yet, its antigen is unknown.

This same sample was also taken into another study, of T cells expressing NK-cell markers. That paper notes: Once again these clonotypes came out on top in the CD3+CD56-NKG2C+ fraction of a few donors.

The chain is built from TRBV7-9 and TRBJ2-7; 9 bases agree with TRBD2. Material: CD4+ T cells sorted from blood. The sequence was obtained from a woman aged 18-29 years in good health. The CDR3 loop is CASSRGASGTPYEQYF. The CDR3 bases are TGTGCCAGCAGCCGGGGGGCTAGCGGGACCCCCTACGAGCAGTACTTC.